The clone carrying this TCR beta chain was seen a few times. This sample was included in a study of identical twins. MiXCR was run by TCRdb on the 5' RACE reads, yielding one entry per CDR3 protein. The sample includes roughly 770,000 distinct CDR3 sequences, around a sixth seen only once; the top ten take approximately 14%. V was pared by 4 bases and J by 5 bases, with 12 bases between. The germline CDR1 and CDR2 sequences are MNHNS and SASEGT. The CDR3 length is 15 residues. The same sample was also used in a study of T cells expressing NK-cell markers.

The sequencing sample was made of PBMCs. The chain recombines TRBV6-1 with TRBJ1-6; D not certain. The TCR originated in a woman aged 18-35 years in good health. The CDR3 here is CASSGFGKDNSPLHF. The CDR3 coding sequence is TGTGCCAGCAGTGGTTTTGGCAAAGATAATTCACCCCTCCACTTT.